This TCR beta chain was sequenced in a study of T cells in localized non-small cell lung cancer. Produced via immunoSEQ multiplex PCR; TCRdb's table is partial and in-frame only. The sample includes around 29,000 clones, around 89% seen only once; the top ten take 10% to 15%. CDR1 SNHLY and CDR2 FYNNEI come from the germline V gene. The CDR3 spans 14 residues. Trimming took 7 bases from V and 0 from J, leaving 10 bases between them. This clone was seen once. Its antigen is not identified. Study observations and caveats: Researchers found a median around 57 of the top 100 tumor clones in adjacent lung.

The source of this sequence is a female donor of 60 years or more with stage III squamous cell lung carcinoma. The starting material was peripheral blood, obtained before any cancer treatment. This sequence joins TRBV2 and TRBJ1-5, with a tentative D call TRBD1 (5 bases). DNA of the CDR3: TGTGCCAGCAAGCAGGGATATAGCAATCAGCCCCAGCATTTT. This encodes CASKQGYSNQPQHF. Together with reference TRBV2 and TRBJ1-5, the CDR3 gives the full variable domain: EPEVTQTPSHQVTQMGQEVILRCVPISNHLYFYWYRQILGQKVEFLVSFYNNEISEKSEIFDDQFSVERPDGSNFTLKIRSTKLEDSAMYFCASKQGYSNQPQHFGDGTRLSIL.